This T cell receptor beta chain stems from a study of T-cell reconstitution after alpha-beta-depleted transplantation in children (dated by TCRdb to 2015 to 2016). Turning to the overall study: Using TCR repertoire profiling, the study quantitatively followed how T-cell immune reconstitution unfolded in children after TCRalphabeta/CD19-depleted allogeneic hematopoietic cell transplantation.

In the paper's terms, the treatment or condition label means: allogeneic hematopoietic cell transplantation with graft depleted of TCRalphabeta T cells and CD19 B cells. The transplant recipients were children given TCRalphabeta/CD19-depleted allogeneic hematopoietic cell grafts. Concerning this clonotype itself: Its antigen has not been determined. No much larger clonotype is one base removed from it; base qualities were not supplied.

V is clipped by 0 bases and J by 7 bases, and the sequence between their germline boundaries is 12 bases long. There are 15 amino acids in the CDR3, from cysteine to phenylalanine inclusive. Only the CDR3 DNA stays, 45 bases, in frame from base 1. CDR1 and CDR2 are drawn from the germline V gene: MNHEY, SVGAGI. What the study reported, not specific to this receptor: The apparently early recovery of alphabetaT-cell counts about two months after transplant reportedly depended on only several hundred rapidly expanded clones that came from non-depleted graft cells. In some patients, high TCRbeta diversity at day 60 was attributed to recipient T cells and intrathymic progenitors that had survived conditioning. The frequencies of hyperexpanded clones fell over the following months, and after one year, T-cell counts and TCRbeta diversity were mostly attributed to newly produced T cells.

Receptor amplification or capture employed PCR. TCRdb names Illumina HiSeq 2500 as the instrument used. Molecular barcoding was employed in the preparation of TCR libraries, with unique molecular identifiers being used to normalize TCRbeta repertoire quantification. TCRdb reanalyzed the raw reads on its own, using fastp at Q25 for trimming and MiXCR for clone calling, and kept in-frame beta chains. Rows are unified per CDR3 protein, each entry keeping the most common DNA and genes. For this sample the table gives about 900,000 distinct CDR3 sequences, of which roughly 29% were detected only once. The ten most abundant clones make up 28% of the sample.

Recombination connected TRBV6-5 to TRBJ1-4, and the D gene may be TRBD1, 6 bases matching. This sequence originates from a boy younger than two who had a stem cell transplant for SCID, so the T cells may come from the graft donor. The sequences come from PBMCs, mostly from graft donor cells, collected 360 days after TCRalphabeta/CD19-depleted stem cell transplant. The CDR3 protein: CASSYSKRGGEKLFF. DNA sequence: TGTGCCAGCAGTTACTCGAAGAGAGGGGGTGAAAAACTGTTTTTT.